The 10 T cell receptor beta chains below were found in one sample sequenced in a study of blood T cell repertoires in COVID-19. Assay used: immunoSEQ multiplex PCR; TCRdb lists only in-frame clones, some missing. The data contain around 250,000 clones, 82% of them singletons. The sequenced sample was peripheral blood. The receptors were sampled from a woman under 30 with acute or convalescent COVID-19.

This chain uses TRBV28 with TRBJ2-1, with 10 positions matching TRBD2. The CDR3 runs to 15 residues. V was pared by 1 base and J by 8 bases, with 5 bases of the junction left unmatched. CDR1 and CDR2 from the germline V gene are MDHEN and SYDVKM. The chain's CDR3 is CASSLLSSGSHEQFF. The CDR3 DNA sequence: TGTGCCAGCAGTTTATTGTCTAGCGGGAGCCATGAGCAGTTCTTC.

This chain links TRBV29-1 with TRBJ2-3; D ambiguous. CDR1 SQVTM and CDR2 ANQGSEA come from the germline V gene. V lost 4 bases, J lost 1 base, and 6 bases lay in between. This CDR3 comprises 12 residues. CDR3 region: CSVVRGTDTQYF. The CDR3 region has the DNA TGCAGCGTTGTTCGAGGCACAGATACGCAGTATTTT.

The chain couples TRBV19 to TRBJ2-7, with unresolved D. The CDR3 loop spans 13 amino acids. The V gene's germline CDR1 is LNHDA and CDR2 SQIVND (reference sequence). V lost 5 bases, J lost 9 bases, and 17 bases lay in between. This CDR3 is CASSHPTPGPQYF. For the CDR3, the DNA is TGTGCCAGTAGTCACCCAACCCCGGGTCCGCAGTACTTC.

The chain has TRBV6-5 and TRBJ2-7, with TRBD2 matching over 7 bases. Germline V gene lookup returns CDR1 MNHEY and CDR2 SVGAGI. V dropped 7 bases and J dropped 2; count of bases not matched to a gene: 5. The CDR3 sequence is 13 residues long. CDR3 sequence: CASKREEAYEQYF. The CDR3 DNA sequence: TGTGCCAGCAAACGGGAGGAAGCCTACGAGCAGTACTTC.

The CDR3 coding sequence is TGTGCCATCAGGATACTAAGCGGGAGGAGTTACGAGCAGTACTTC. It encodes CAIRILSGRSYEQYF. V usage is TRBV10-3 and J usage is TRBJ2-7; TRBD2 matches at 9 bases. V lost 6 bases, J lost 4 bases, and 10 bases stayed unmatched. The CDR3 contains 15 residues. CDR1 is ENHRY, CDR2 SYGVKD, per germline.

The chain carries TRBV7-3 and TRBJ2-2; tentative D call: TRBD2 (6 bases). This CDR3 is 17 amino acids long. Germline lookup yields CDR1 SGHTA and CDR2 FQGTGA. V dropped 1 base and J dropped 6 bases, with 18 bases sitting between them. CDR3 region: CASSLSGGAGMAGELFF. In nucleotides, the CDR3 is TGTGCCAGCAGCTTAAGCGGAGGGGCTGGAATGGCCGGGGAGCTGTTTTTT. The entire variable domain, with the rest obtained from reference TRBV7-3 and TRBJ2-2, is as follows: GAGVSQTPSNKVTEKGKYVELRCDPISGHTALYWYRQSLGQGPEFLIYFQGTGAADDSGLPNDRFFAVRPEGSVSTLKIQRTERGDSAVYLCASSLSGGAGMAGELFFGEGSRLTVL.

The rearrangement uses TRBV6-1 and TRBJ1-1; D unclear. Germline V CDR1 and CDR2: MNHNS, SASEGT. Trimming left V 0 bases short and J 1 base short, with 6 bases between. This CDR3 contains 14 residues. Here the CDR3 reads CASSEAAANTEAFF. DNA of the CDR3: TGTGCCAGCAGTGAAGCGGCGGCGAACACTGAAGCTTTCTTT.

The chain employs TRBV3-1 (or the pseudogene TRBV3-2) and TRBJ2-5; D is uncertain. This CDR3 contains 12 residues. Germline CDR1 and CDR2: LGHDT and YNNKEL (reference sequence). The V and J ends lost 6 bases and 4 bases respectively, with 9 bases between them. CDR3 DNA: TGTGCCAGCAGGAGTGTCCGAGAGACCCAGTACTTC. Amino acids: CASRSVRETQYF.

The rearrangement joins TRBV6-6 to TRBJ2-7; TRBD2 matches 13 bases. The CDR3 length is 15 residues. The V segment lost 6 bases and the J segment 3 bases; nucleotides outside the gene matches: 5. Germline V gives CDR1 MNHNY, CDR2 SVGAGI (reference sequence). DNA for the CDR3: TGTGCCAGCAGCACGGGACTAGCGGGACTCTACGAGCAGTACTTC. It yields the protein CASSTGLAGLYEQYF.

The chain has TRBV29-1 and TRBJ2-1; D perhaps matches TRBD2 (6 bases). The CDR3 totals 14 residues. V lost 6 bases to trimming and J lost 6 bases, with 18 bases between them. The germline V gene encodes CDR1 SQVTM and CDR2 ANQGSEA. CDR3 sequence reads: CSVLPWRRANEQFF. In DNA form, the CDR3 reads TGCAGCGTCCTCCCGTGGCGGAGGGCCAATGAGCAGTTCTTC.